This T cell receptor (beta chain) appears in the sequencing data of a study of cytomegalovirus exposure and HLA in healthy donors. General study findings and limits: A missense variant in DCLRE1C was later tied to TCR beta V- and J-gene trimming. Fewer N-insertions (relative to the roughly 720-donor mean) were reportedly seen in an Asian-associated ancestry cluster in a later analysis. A later analysis found most CMV-associated TCR beta chains apparently HLA-restricted.

Trimming took off 0 bases at V and 8 bases at J, with 13 bases between the two ends. This CDR3 contains 15 residues. Per germline, CDR1 LNHNV and CDR2 YYDKDF (reference sequence). On this clone: The antigen remains unidentified.

Both 60 Vbeta primers and 13 Jbeta primers went into the PCR. Clones were sequenced by immunoSEQ multiplex PCR, and TCRdb holds only the in-frame ones, with some missing. The repertoire holds about 200,000 clones, around four fifths seen once, with approximately 2.5% in the top ten. Sequenced input: PBMCs. The chain combines TRBV15 with TRBJ1-4, with TRBD1 as a possible D gene (5 bases). The origin of this receptor is a woman in her 40s in good health and CMV-seronegative. This chain's CDR3 is CATSRDGGDREKLFF. The CDR3 DNA reads as TGTGCCACCAGCAGAGATGGAGGGGATCGGGAAAAACTGTTTTTT.